These 26 T cell receptor beta chains share one sample of origin, sequenced in a study of spatial heterogeneity in lung cancer. Notes on the study in general: Within tumors, counts of expanded alpha and beta TCRs tracked tumor mutation counts.

Time point described: sample taken at primary tumor resection. TCRdb re-called the 5' RACE reads through MiXCR, storing one row per CDR3 protein. The sample carries 11,000 to 15,000 distinct CDR3 sequences, approximately 4.8% recorded once. These TCRs' antigens remain unknown. The sequenced sample was lung tumor tissue, obtained at surgery. The receptors here all came from a female donor with early-stage non-small cell lung cancer.

As to this clonotype: This clone may be a read error of a much larger clone one base away. Because the library targeted alpha chains, this beta chain is an off-target read whose size means little. The chain links TRBV28 to TRBJ1-1; D not certain. V was pared by 10 bases and J by 1 base, with 13 bases between. The CDR3 runs to 13 residues. Germline V gives CDR1 MDHEN, CDR2 SYDVKM. Here the CDR3 reads CATSSDPNTEAFF. The CDR3 nucleotides are TGTGCCACCAGCTCCGACCCGAACACTGAAGCTTTCTTT.

The sample holds many counts of this clonotype. The size of this beta chain means little, since it is a stray read in a library made for alpha chains. The genes are TRBV20-1 and TRBJ2-1; possible D gene TRBD2, 6 bases. V was cut by 7 bases and J by 3 bases, with 13 bases left in between. Germline CDR1 is DFQATT and CDR2 is SNEGSKA (reference sequence). This CDR3 is built from 13 residues. The CDR3 bases are TGCAGTGTGGGAAGCGGGCGCTACAATGAGCAGTTCTTC. Its protein is CSVGSGRYNEQFF.

This clonotype was seen at least ten times. Because this beta chain is a stray read in a library intended to capture alpha chains, its abundance should not be given much weight. The J gene is TRBJ1-2, the V gene TRBV20-1; D is unresolved. The V gene's germline CDR1 is DFQATT and CDR2 SNEGSKA (reference sequence). V lost 1 base to trimming and J lost 5 bases, with 8 bases between them. The CDR3 is made up of 12 amino acids. The chain's CDR3 is CSARGADYGYTF. CDR3 DNA: TGCAGTGCTAGAGGGGCGGATTATGGCTACACCTTC.

This clonotype was seen a few times. This beta chain is an unintended read in a library built for alpha chains; its size means little. The chain uses TRBV12-3 or TRBV12-4 and TRBJ2-3, with 7 bases identical to TRBD1. The CDR3 is 14 amino acids. Trimming took 6 bases from V and 0 from J; bases not matched to a gene: 3. CDR3: CASSRQGSTDTQYF. The CDR3 nucleotides are TGTGCCAGCAGCCGACAGGGTAGCACAGATACGCAGTATTTT.

This clonotype came up many times. This beta chain came through as a stray read in a library set up for alpha chains, and its size says little. The V gene is TRBV12-3 or TRBV12-4, the J gene TRBJ2-5; D gene uncertain. This CDR3 is built from 14 residues. The V gene lost 6 bases and the J gene lost 1 base, with 12 bases spanning the gap. The CDR3 nucleotides read TGTGCCAGCAGCCTACAGCCTACCCAAGAGACCCAGTACTTC. This sequence encodes CASSLQPTQETQYF.

This clonotype was picked up many times. A library prepared for alpha chains yielded this beta chain as an off-target read; its size is of little meaning. The chain combines TRBV28 with TRBJ1-2; 7 bases align to TRBD1. Germline CDR1 and CDR2: MDHEN and SYDVKM. J was trimmed by 7 bases and V by 6 bases; bases with no gene match: 8. The CDR3 has 13 amino acids. CDR3 loop: CASSPEGALGYTF. DNA for the CDR3: TGTGCCAGCAGCCCTGAGGGGGCGCTTGGCTACACCTTC.

This clonotype was recorded at least ten times. A library prepared for alpha chains yielded this beta chain as an off-target read; its size is of little meaning. The CDR3 region has the DNA TGTGCCAGCAGTTGGCTGGAAGGGAAAAGATCCTACGAGCAGTACTTC. As protein: CASSWLEGKRSYEQYF. The V gene is TRBV2, the J gene TRBJ2-7, with D unclear. The CDR3 extends over 16 amino acids. The germline V gene encodes CDR1 SNHLY and CDR2 FYNNEI. V was cut by 5 bases and J by 1 base, with 18 bases left in between.

This clonotype was counted ten times or more. This beta chain appears as a stray read in a library generated for alpha chains; its size is not informative. The chain recombines TRBV7-3 with TRBJ2-3, with D possibly TRBD2 on 6 matching bases. Germline CDR1 SGHTA, CDR2 FQGTGA. This CDR3 is built from 17 residues. Trimming pared 2 bases from V and 0 bases from J, leaving 15 bases between. In DNA, the CDR3 is TGTGCCAGCAGCTTAGGGCCCAGCGGGTTAAGCACAGATACGCAGTATTTT. Amino acids: CASSLGPSGLSTDTQYF. The whole variable domain, remainder taken from reference TRBV7-3 and TRBJ2-3, is GAGVSQTPSNKVTEKGKYVELRCDPISGHTALYWYRQSLGQGPEFLIYFQGTGAADDSGLPNDRFFAVRPEGSVSTLKIQRTERGDSAVYLCASSLGPSGLSTDTQYFGPGTRLTVL.

The table lists this clonotype with many counts. This beta chain turned up in a library designed for alpha chains; as an off-target read, its abundance says little. The chain combines TRBV7-2 with TRBJ1-2; 7 bases fit TRBD1. The J segment lost 4 bases and the V segment lost 5 bases, leaving 4 bases of the junction unmatched. Germline V gives CDR1 SGHTA, CDR2 FQGNSA. The CDR3 sequence is 13 residues long. In nucleotides, the CDR3 is TGTGCCAGCAGCCTGACAGGGCCCTATGGCTACACCTTC. Residues: CASSLTGPYGYTF.

This clonotype was counted many times. A library prepared for alpha chains yielded this beta chain as an off-target read; its size is of little meaning. The V call is TRBV27, the J call TRBJ2-5; TRBD2 agrees at 8 bases. From germline, CDR1 is MNHEY and CDR2 SMNVEV (reference sequence). The CDR3 is made up of 15 amino acids. With 1 base clipped from V and 2 bases from J, the junction kept 3 bases outside the gene matches. The CDR3: CASSLWSGGQETQYF. DNA of the CDR3: TGTGCCAGCAGTTTATGGTCGGGGGGGCAAGAGACCCAGTACTTC.

This clonotype was counted many times. Within a library made for alpha chains, this beta chain is off target, and its count is uninformative. The chain has TRBV12-3 or TRBV12-4 and TRBJ1-2; D not resolved. This CDR3 spans 12 amino acids. V lost 8 bases to trimming and J lost 4 bases, with 11 bases between them. The CDR3 nucleotides are TGTGCCAGCTCCGCCCATATCTATGGCTACACCTTC. This codes for CASSAHIYGYTF.

This clonotype appeared many times. The size of this beta chain means little, since it is a stray read in a library made for alpha chains. The rearrangement joins TRBV7-2 to TRBJ1-4; tentative D call: TRBD1 (6 bases). The CDR3 consists of 15 residues. Trimming shortened V by 5 bases and J by 10 bases, and 20 bases separated the two germline ends. CDR1 and CDR2 from the germline V gene are SGHTA and FQGNSA. CDR3 bases: TGTGCCAGCAGCCCAAGTGCTGGGGGGCGCGGAAAACTGTTTTTT. Translated: CASSPSAGGRGKLFF.

This clonotype was counted at least ten times. This beta chain is off target for a library built for alpha chains, so its abundance means little. V and J are TRBV18 and TRBJ2-3; TRBD2 aligns across 9 bases. The trim removed 2 bases at V and 10 bases at J, leaving 10 bases unmatched. The germline V gene encodes CDR1 KGHSH and CDR2 LQKENI. The CDR3 covers 15 residues. The CDR3 loop is CASSPDGGGEAPQYF. The CDR3 DNA is TGTGCCAGCTCACCAGATGGCGGGGGGGAAGCCCCGCAGTATTTT.

This clonotype came up many times. This beta chain appears as a stray read in a library generated for alpha chains; its size is not informative. The chain employs TRBV24-1 and TRBJ1-2, with 8 nucleotides matching TRBD1. V lost 6 bases and J lost 4; bases outside the gene matches: 6. The length of the CDR3 is 14 residues. Germline-derived CDR1 and CDR2 are KGHDR and SFDVKD. The CDR3 DNA reads as TGTGCCACCAGTCCCCGGGACAGGAGCTATGGCTACACCTTC. This translates into CATSPRDRSYGYTF.

This clonotype showed up many times. The library was built for alpha chains, so this beta chain is an off-target read and its size means little. The rearrangement links TRBV11-3 to TRBJ2-1, with no clear D. The CDR3 is made up of 13 amino acids. Deletions cut 5 bases from V and 6 bases from J, with 11 bases between. Per germline, CDR1 SGHNT and CDR2 YENEEA. The CDR3 spells CASSMVQVNEQFF. CDR3 DNA: TGTGCCAGCAGCATGGTCCAAGTCAATGAGCAGTTCTTC.

The table lists this clonotype with many counts. Being off target in a library aimed at alpha chains, this beta chain has a size of little meaning. The chain employs TRBV29-1 and TRBJ1-1, with 7 positions matching TRBD1. Germline CDR1 and CDR2: SQVTM and ANQGSEA. With V trimmed by 2 bases and J by 10 bases, 7 bases remained unmatched. The CDR3 is made up of 12 amino acids. The CDR3 is CSVEQGESVAFF. The CDR3 DNA follows: TGCAGCGTTGAACAGGGGGAGTCAGTAGCTTTCTTT.

This clonotype was seen repeatedly, ten times or more. Because this beta chain is a stray read in a library intended to capture alpha chains, its abundance should not be given much weight. The rearrangement uses TRBV20-1 and TRBJ1-4; tentatively, D is TRBD1 (6 bases). Per germline, CDR1 DFQATT and CDR2 SNEGSKA (reference sequence). This CDR3 spans 13 amino acids. The germline V and J ends were trimmed by 4 bases and 6 bases, with 12 bases remaining between them. The CDR3 loop is CSAKQGQDEKLFF. CDR3 DNA sequence: TGCAGTGCTAAGCAGGGGCAGGATGAAAAACTGTTTTTT.

The sample holds many counts of this clonotype. In a library made to pick up alpha chains, this beta chain is a stray read with a size that means little. This chain uses TRBV6-5 with TRBJ1-4; tentatively, D is TRBD1 (5 bases). Germline CDR1 is MNHEY and CDR2 is SVGAGI. CDR3 length: 15 amino acids. Trimming removed 4 bases at V and 7 bases at J, with 16 bases between. The CDR3 nucleotides are TGTGCCAGCAGTTCCACCGGGACGGATGGTGAAAAACTGTTTTTT. It yields the protein CASSSTGTDGEKLFF.

Many counts were recorded for this clonotype. Within a library made for alpha chains, this beta chain is off target, and its count is uninformative. The V and J genes are TRBV29-1 and TRBJ2-5, with TRBD1 matching 8 bases. Germline V gene sequence: CDR1 SQVTM, CDR2 ANQGSEA. The CDR3 consists of 15 residues. Losses at the gene ends were 4 bases for V and 4 bases for J; bases not matched to a gene: 11. This chain's CDR3 is CSVGDRGFVRETQYF. As DNA, the CDR3 is TGCAGCGTTGGAGACAGGGGTTTCGTTAGAGAGACCCAGTACTTC. Full variable domain (remainder filled in from reference TRBV29-1 and TRBJ2-5): SAVISQKPSRDICQRGTSLTIQCQVDSQVTMMFWYRQQPGQSLTLIATANQGSEATYESGFVIDKFPISRPNLTFSTLTVSNMSPEDSSIYLCSVGDRGFVRETQYFGPGTRLLVL.

This clonotype was counted ten times or more. Being off target in a library aimed at alpha chains, this beta chain has a size of little meaning. This chain connects TRBV20-1 to TRBJ1-5; D perhaps matches TRBD1 (5 bases). The CDR3 sequence is 13 residues long. Germline V lookup: CDR1 DFQATT, CDR2 SNEGSKA (reference sequence). With 6 bases removed from V and 6 bases from J, the gap between germline ends came to 15 bases. CDR3: CSAPRMGGQPQHF. CDR3 sequence (DNA): TGCAGTGCCCCGCGCATGGGGGGTCAGCCCCAGCATTTT.

This clonotype was recorded at least ten times. This beta chain is an unintended read in a library built for alpha chains; its size means little. The chain combines TRBV20-1 with TRBJ2-3, with 8 bases that match TRBD2. The J segment lost 0 bases and the V segment lost 3 bases, leaving 8 bases of the junction unmatched. This CDR3 region has 16 residues. Looked up from germline, CDR1 is DFQATT and CDR2 is SNEGSKA (reference sequence). The CDR3: CSASSGGPFSTDTQYF. CDR3 bases: TGCAGTGCTAGTTCGGGGGGGCCCTTCAGCACAGATACGCAGTATTTT.

In this sample, this clonotype turned up many times. Since it is a stray read in a library aimed at alpha chains, this beta chain has a size that is not meaningful. The chain employs TRBV6-5 and TRBJ1-6; TRBD1 matches at 9 bases. The CDR3 length is 15 residues. With V trimmed by 0 bases and J by 8 bases, 2 bases remained unmatched. Germline V gives CDR1 MNHEY, CDR2 SVGAGI. The CDR3 spells CASSYSRDRDSPLHF. Here the CDR3 DNA reads TGTGCCAGCAGTTACTCCCGGGACAGGGATTCACCCCTCCACTTT.

This clonotype was seen only a few times. For a library built for alpha chains, this beta chain is a stray read; little rests on its size. The CDR3 bases are TGTGCCACGCGGAGGGGGGCTAATGAAAAACTGTTTTTT. Amino acids: CATRRGANEKLFF. The rearrangement uses TRBV7-2 and TRBJ1-4; a possible D gene is TRBD1 (6 bases). Germline loops: CDR1 SGHTA, CDR2 FQGNSA. The CDR3 contains 13 residues. Between the trimmed V and J ends, which lost 10 bases and 3 bases, there was a span of 12 bases.

To note about this clonotype: The size of this beta chain means little, since it is a stray read in a library made for alpha chains. The chain links TRBV7-9 to TRBJ1-4, with 9 bases matching TRBD1. V lost 0 bases and J lost 0; bases outside the gene matches: 8. CDR1 SEHNR and CDR2 FQNEAQ come from the germline V gene (reference sequence). The CDR3 runs to 19 residues. The CDR3 sequence: CASSLAGDRVQATNEKLFF. Written as DNA, the CDR3 is TGTGCCAGCAGCTTAGCTGGGGACAGGGTCCAAGCAACTAATGAAAAACTGTTTTTT. The full variable domain, rest sourced from reference TRBV7-9 and TRBJ1-4, is DTGVSQNPRHKITKRGQNVTFRCDPISEHNRLYWYRQTLGQGPEFLTYFQNEAQLEKSRLLSDRFSAERPKGSFSTLEIQRTEQGDSAMYLCASSLAGDRVQATNEKLFFGSGTQLSVL.

The table lists this clonotype with a few counts. Found in a library prepared for alpha chains, this beta chain is an off-target read, and its abundance has little meaning. This chain connects TRBV6-5 to TRBJ1-1, with D maybe TRBD1 (5 bases). The V end lost 7 bases, the J end lost 10 bases, and 19 bases lay between the germline ends. Germline V gene lookup returns CDR1 MNHEY and CDR2 SVGAGI. The CDR3 consists of 13 residues. As DNA, the CDR3 is TGTGCCAGCACCGGGACCCAACCCCCTCGAGCTTTCTTT. Protein sequence: CASTGTQPPRAFF.

This clonotype was recorded once. In a library made to pick up alpha chains, this beta chain is a stray read with a size that means little. The chain combines TRBV7-9 with TRBJ2-1, with D uncertain. From germline, CDR1 is SEHNR and CDR2 FQNEAQ (reference sequence). Trimming removed 2 bases from V and 0 bases from J, with 11 bases in between. The CDR3 loop spans 16 amino acids. CDR3 in DNA: TGTGCCAGCAGCTTATTACCCCCGACCTCCTACAATGAGCAGTTCTTC. The encoded protein is CASSLLPPTSYNEQFF.